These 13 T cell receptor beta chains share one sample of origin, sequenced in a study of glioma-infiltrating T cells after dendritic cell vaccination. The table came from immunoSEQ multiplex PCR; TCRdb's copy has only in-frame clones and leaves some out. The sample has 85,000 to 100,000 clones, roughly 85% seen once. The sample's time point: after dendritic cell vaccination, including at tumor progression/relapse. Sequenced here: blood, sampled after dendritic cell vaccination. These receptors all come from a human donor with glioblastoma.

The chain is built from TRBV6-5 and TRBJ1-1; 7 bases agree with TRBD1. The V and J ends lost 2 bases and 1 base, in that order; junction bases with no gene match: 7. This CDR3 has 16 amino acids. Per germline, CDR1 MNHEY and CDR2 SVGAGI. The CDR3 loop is CASSYPGTVSNTEAFF. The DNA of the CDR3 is TGTGCCAGCAGTTACCCCGGGACAGTATCGAACACTGAAGCTTTCTTT.

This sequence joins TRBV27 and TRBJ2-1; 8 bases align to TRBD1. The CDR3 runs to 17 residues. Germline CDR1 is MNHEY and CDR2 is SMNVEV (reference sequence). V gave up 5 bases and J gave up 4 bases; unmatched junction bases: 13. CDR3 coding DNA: TGTGCCAGCAGTCGACCCCCAGGGGGCTTATCTTACAATGAGCAGTTCTTC. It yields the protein CASSRPPGGLSYNEQFF.

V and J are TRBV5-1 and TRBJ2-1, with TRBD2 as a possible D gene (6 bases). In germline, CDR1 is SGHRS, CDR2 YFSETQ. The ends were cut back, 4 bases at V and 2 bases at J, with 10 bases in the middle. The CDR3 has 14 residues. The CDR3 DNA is TGCGCCAGCAGCGCAACGGGAGCCTACAATGAGCAGTTCTTC. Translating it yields CASSATGAYNEQFF.

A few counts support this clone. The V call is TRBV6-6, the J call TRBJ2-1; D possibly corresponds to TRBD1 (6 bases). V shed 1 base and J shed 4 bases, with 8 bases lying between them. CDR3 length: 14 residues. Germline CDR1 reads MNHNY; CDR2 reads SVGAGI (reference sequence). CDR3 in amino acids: CASSYLTGYNEQFF. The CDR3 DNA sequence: TGTGCCAGCAGTTACTTAACAGGGTACAATGAGCAGTTCTTC.

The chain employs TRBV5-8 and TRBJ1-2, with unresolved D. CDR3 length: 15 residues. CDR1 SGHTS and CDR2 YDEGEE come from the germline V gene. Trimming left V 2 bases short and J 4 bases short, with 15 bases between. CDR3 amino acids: CASSFRPPSLYGYTF. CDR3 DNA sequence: TGTGCCAGCAGCTTCCGTCCCCCTTCCCTCTATGGCTACACCTTC.

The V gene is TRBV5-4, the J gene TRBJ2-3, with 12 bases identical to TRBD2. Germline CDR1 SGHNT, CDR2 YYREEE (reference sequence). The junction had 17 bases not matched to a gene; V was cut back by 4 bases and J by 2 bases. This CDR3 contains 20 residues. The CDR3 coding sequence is TGTGCCAGCAGCCCTATTTGGACTAGCGGGGCGAGTCGTTCCACAGATACGCAGTATTTT. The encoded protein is CASSPIWTSGASRSTDTQYF.

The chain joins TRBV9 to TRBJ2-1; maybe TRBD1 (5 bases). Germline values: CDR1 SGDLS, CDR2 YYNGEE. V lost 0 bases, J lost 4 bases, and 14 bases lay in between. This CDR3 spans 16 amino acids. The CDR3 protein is CASSVGGARDYNEQFF. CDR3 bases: TGTGCCAGCAGCGTAGGTGGGGCTCGCGATTACAATGAGCAGTTCTTC.

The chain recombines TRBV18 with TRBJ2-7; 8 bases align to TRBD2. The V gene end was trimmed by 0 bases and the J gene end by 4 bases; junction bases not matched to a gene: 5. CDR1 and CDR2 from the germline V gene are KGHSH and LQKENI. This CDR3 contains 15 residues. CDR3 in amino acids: CASSPPGGLAYEQYF. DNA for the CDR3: TGTGCCAGCTCACCACCGGGAGGACTAGCTTACGAGCAGTACTTC. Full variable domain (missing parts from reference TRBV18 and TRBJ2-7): NAGVMQNPRHLVRRRGQEARLRCSPMKGHSHVYWYRQLPEEGLKFMVYLQKENIIDESGMPKERFSAEFPKEGPSILRIQQVVRGDSAAYFCASSPPGGLAYEQYFGPGTRLTVT.

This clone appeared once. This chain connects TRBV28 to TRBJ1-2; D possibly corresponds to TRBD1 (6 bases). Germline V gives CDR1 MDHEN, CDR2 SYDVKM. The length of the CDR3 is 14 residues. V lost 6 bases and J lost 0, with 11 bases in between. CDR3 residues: CASRVGGTNYGYTF. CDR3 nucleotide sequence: TGTGCCAGCAGGGTAGGGGGAACTAACTATGGCTACACCTTC.

The CDR3 spells CASSSGLAGADTQYF. In DNA, the CDR3 is TGCGCCAGCAGCTCGGGACTAGCGGGAGCAGATACGCAGTATTTT. The J gene is TRBJ2-3, the V gene TRBV5-1; 14 positions agree with TRBD2. With 3 bases clipped from V and 4 bases from J, the junction kept 1 base outside the gene matches. Germline CDR1 is SGHRS and CDR2 is YFSETQ. The CDR3 runs to 15 residues.

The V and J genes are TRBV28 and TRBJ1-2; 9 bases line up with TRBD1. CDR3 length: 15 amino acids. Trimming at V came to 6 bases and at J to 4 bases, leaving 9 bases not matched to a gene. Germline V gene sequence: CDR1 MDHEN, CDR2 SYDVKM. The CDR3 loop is CASRPPGQGGYGYTF. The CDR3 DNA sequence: TGTGCCAGCAGACCCCCGGGACAGGGAGGCTATGGCTACACCTTC.

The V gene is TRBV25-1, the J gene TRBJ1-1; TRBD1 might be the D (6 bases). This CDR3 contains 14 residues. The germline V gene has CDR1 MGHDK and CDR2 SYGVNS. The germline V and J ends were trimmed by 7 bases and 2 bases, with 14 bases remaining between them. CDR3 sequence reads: CASTGGGGNTEAFF. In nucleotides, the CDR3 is TGTGCCAGCACTGGGGGAGGGGGAAACACTGAAGCTTTCTTT.

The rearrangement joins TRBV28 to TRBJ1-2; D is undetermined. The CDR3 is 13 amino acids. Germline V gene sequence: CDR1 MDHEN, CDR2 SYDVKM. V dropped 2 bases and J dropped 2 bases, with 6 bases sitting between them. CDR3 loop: CASSLPPNYGYTF. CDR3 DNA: TGTGCCAGCAGTTTACCCCCGAACTATGGCTACACCTTC.